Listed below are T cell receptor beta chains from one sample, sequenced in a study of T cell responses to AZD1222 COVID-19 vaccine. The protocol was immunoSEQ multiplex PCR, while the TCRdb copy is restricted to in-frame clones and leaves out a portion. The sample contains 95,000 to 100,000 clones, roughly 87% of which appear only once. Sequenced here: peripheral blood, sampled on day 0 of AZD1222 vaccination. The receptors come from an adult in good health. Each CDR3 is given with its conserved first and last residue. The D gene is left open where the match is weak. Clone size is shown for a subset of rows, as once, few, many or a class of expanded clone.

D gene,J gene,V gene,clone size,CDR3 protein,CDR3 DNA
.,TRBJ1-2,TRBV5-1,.,CASSLGDVFYGYTF,TGCGCCAGCAGCTTGGGTGACGTCTTCTATGGCTACACCTTC
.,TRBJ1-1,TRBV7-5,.,CARSLSSPAFF,TGTGCCAGAAGCTTATCTTCGCCCGCTTTCTTT
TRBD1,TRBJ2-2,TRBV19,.,CASRSQGANTGELFF,TGTGCCAGTAGATCACAGGGGGCTAACACCGGGGAGCTGTTTTTT
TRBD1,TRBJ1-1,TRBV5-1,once,CASSTRTGGTEAFF,TGCGCCAGCAGCACGAGGACAGGGGGCACTGAAGCTTTCTTT
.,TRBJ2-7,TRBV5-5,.,CASSPLEGSYEQYF,TGTGCCAGCAGCCCGCTGGAGGGGTCCTACGAGCAGTACTTC
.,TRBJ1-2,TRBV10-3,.,CAISDRDKGEANYGYTF,TGTGCCATCAGTGACCGAGACAAGGGGGAGGCTAACTATGGCTACACCTTC
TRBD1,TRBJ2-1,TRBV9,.,CASNRQGPYNEQFF,TGTGCCAGCAACAGACAGGGCCCATACAATGAGCAGTTCTTC
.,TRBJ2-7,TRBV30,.,CAWSNYEQYF,TGTGCCTGGAGTAACTACGAGCAGTACTTC
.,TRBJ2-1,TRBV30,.,CAWSPPAANEQFF,TGTGCCTGGAGCCCCCCCGCTGCGAATGAGCAGTTCTTC
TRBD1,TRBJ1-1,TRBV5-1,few,CASSLGIRDRWGTEAFF,TGCGCCAGCAGCTTGGGGATTCGGGACAGGTGGGGGACTGAAGCTTTCTTT
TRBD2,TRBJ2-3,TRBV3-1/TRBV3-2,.,CASSPLAGGGTDTQYF,TGTGCCAGCAGCCCACTAGCGGGAGGCGGGACAGATACGCAGTATTTT
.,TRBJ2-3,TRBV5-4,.,CASSLQGSTDTQYF,TGTGCCAGCAGCTTACAGGGTTCCACAGATACGCAGTATTTT
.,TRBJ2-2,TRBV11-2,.,CASSVVGQPPGELFF,TGTGCCAGCAGCGTCGTTGGACAGCCCCCCGGGGAGCTGTTTTTT
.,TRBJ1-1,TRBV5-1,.,CASSLAQGLNTEAFF,TGCGCCAGCAGCTTGGCCCAGGGTTTGAACACTGAAGCTTTCTTT
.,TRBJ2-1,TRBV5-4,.,CASSFRGRDVHEQFF,TGTGCCAGCAGCTTTAGGGGGAGGGACGTCCATGAGCAGTTCTTC